These T cell receptor beta chains were read from a single sample in a study of circulating and synovial CD4+ cells in juvenile arthritis. Produced via immunoSEQ multiplex PCR; TCRdb's table is partial and in-frame only. The table records 30,000 to 40,000 clones, just under 97% of them present only once. The sequenced material came from CD4+ T cells from blood. The source is a human donor with juvenile idiopathic arthritis. Each CDR3 is given with its conserved first and last residue. D genes are given only for firm matches. A row's size may be missing; if present it is once, few, many or a size class.

clone_size | j_call | d_call | v_call | cdr3_aa | cdr3_nt
. | TRBJ1-6 | TRBD1 | TRBV18 | CASSQDRVGSPLHF | TGTGCCAGCTCACAGGACAGGGTGGGATCACCCCTCCACTTT
. | TRBJ2-5 | . | TRBV18 | CASSPREPRRWGGEETQYF | TGTGCCAGCTCACCACGAGAACCTCGGCGGTGGGGGGGCGAGGAGACCCAGTACTTC
once | TRBJ2-1 | TRBD2 | TRBV10-3 | CAISDILEEGLAHNEQFF | TGTGCCATCAGTGATATATTAGAGGAAGGACTAGCTCACAATGAGCAGTTCTTC
. | TRBJ2-5 | TRBD2 | TRBV6-6 | CASRTKGLARPETQYF | TGTGCCAGCAGAACTAAGGGACTAGCACGCCCAGAGACCCAGTACTTC
. | TRBJ2-3 | . | TRBV28 | CASSLVRSGPTDTQYF | TGTGCCAGCAGTCTTGTTAGAAGCGGACCCACAGATACGCAGTATTTT
. | TRBJ1-4 | . | TRBV27 | CASSFNTLNEKLFF | TGTGCCAGCAGTTTTAACACCCTTAATGAAAAACTGTTTTTT
. | TRBJ2-7 | TRBD1 | TRBV18 | CASSTLTGTGGYEQYF | TGTGCCAGCTCAACGCTTACCGGGACAGGGGGATACGAGCAGTACTTC
. | TRBJ2-2 | TRBD2 | TRBV6-1 | CASAGLAGTGELFF | TGTGCCAGCGCCGGACTAGCGGGAACCGGGGAGCTGTTTTTT
. | TRBJ1-1 | TRBD1 | TRBV29-1 | CSVEGQRNTEAFF | TGCAGCGTTGAGGGACAGAGGAACACTGAAGCTTTCTTT
. | TRBJ1-4 | . | TRBV27 | CASTRAPGEKLFF | TGTGCCAGCACAAGGGCCCCGGGAGAAAAACTGTTTTTT